What follows are 20 T cell receptor beta chains derived from one specimen sequenced in a study of early T cells in non-severe SARS-CoV-2 infection. TCRdb reanalysed the 5' RACE reads using MiXCR and keeps one entry per CDR3 protein. The table records approximately 90,000 distinct CDR3 sequences, more than 10% of them present only once. The sequencing here drew on whole blood, taken at baseline. These receptors were taken from an adult who was a healthcare worker with PCR-confirmed SARS-CoV-2 infection or an uninfected control (not recorded which).

This sequence joins TRBV10-1 and TRBJ1-1; weak D call: TRBD1 (6 bases). This CDR3 spans 13 amino acids. Germline CDR1 is WNHNN and CDR2 is SYGVQD (reference sequence). Trimming left V 5 bases short and J 4 bases short, with 11 bases between. DNA for the CDR3: TGCGCCAGCAGTCGGGACATCTCCACTGAAGCTTTCTTT. Amino acids: CASSRDISTEAFF.

For the CDR3, the DNA is TGTGCCAGCAGCCCCCGGGTGGTCCACACCGGGGAGCTGTTTTTT. It specifies CASSPRVVHTGELFF. This chain connects TRBV9 to TRBJ2-2; D call uncertain. V was shortened by 4 bases and J by 3 bases, with 13 bases between the two germline ends. CDR1 is SGDLS and CDR2 is YYNGEE in the germline V gene. The CDR3 is 15 residues long.

The chain combines TRBV6-6 with TRBJ1-1; the D is unclear. The CDR3 covers 14 residues. Germline CDR1 reads MNHNY; CDR2 reads SVGAGI (reference sequence). V lost 4 bases and J lost 6, with 15 bases in between. The CDR3 region has the DNA TGTGCCAGCAGTTCGGAAGGGAAGGTGTCTGAAGCTTTCTTT. This translates into CASSSEGKVSEAFF.

V usage is TRBV3-1 and J usage is TRBJ2-3, with TRBD2 matching over 9 bases. Germline trimming cut 6 bases from V and 1 base from J; bases unmatched to any gene: 8. Germline V gives CDR1 LGHDT, CDR2 YNNKEL (reference sequence). CDR3 length: 16 amino acids. CDR3 DNA: TGTGCCAGCAGTCCACTAAGCGGGGGGCGCACAGATACGCAGTATTTT. It translates to CASSPLSGGRTDTQYF.

This clonotype has at least ten counts. The chain combines TRBV10-1 with TRBJ1-4; perhaps TRBD1 as D (6 bases). Trimming removed 0 bases from V and 6 bases from J, with 17 bases in between. CDR3 size: 17 residues. Per germline, CDR1 WNHNN and CDR2 SYGVQD (reference sequence). CDR3 region: CASSESFRGPWYEKLFF. DNA for the CDR3: TGCGCCAGCAGTGAGTCTTTCAGGGGCCCATGGTATGAAAAACTGTTTTTT.

Only a few counts were recorded for this clonotype. The rearrangement joins TRBV28 to TRBJ2-5; D not resolved. The CDR3 runs 12 residues. Germline CDR1 is MDHEN and CDR2 is SYDVKM. V lost 6 bases, J lost 5 bases, and 10 bases lay in between. CDR3 coding DNA: TGTGCCAGCAGAACCCAATCGGAGACCCAGTACTTC. Translation gives CASRTQSETQYF.

The rearrangement joins TRBV20-1 to TRBJ1-5; TRBD1 might be the D (5 bases). The CDR3 spans 15 residues. Trimming left V 1 base short and J 7 bases short, with 17 bases between. In germline, CDR1 is DFQATT, CDR2 SNEGSKA (reference sequence). The CDR3 region is CSARVGLSREQPQHF. The CDR3 nucleotides are TGCAGTGCTAGAGTCGGTTTGTCCAGGGAACAGCCCCAGCATTTT.

The table lists this clonotype with a few counts. This chain uses TRBV25-1 with TRBJ2-7, with a weak D call TRBD1 (5 bases). V shed 2 bases and J shed 4 bases, with 9 bases lying between them. The germline CDR1 and CDR2 sequences are MGHDK and SYGVNS. The CDR3 loop spans 13 amino acids. The DNA for the CDR3 is TGTGCCAGCAGTGAAGTAGGGGTATACGAGCAGTACTTC. Translating it yields CASSEVGVYEQYF.

This clonotype was counted between two and nine times. The V call is TRBV12-3 or TRBV12-4, the J call TRBJ1-2; no definite D call. The CDR3 consists of 12 residues. V lost 4 bases to trimming and J lost 8 bases, with 11 bases between them. CDR3 amino acids: CASSSPPGGYTF. Here the CDR3 DNA reads TGTGCCAGCAGTTCCCCCCCGGGAGGCTACACCTTC.

This chain joins TRBV12-3 or TRBV12-4 and TRBJ1-1, with 7 nucleotides matching TRBD1. The V and J ends lost 5 bases and 6 bases, in that order; junction bases with no gene match: 12. This CDR3 has 15 amino acids. The CDR3 sequence: CASSRAHRGTPEAFF. Here the CDR3 DNA reads TGTGCCAGCAGTCGGGCCCACAGGGGTACCCCTGAAGCTTTCTTT.

In its sample, this clonotype was seen many times. CDR3 amino acids: CASSSPARGLYEQYF. The CDR3 DNA sequence: TGTGCCAGCAGTTCCCCGGCCAGGGGTCTTTACGAGCAGTACTTC. The chain links TRBV28 to TRBJ2-7; D perhaps matches TRBD1 (6 bases). Germline V gene sequence: CDR1 MDHEN, CDR2 SYDVKM. CDR3 length: 15 residues. Deletions cut 4 bases from V and 4 bases from J, with 17 bases between.

The rearrangement uses TRBV10-3 and TRBJ2-7, with a weak D call TRBD2 (6 bases). CDR3 length: 16 amino acids. The germline V gene has CDR1 ENHRY and CDR2 SYGVKD. V lost 3 bases, J lost 2 bases, and 17 bases lay in between. DNA for the CDR3: TGTGCCATCAGTGAAACCGCGGGGCGGTCTGCCTACGAGCAGTACTTC. Encoded protein: CAISETAGRSAYEQYF.

The J gene is TRBJ1-1, the V gene TRBV7-9; D not certain. Looked up from germline, CDR1 is SEHNR and CDR2 is FQNEAQ (reference sequence). The CDR3 is 11 residues long. V lost 4 bases to trimming and J lost 10 bases, with 10 bases between them. Written as DNA, the CDR3 is TGTGCCAGCAGCTCCGACATTAGAGCTTTCTTT. Translation gives CASSSDIRAFF.

The rearrangement joins TRBV11-2 to TRBJ2-2; 7 bases line up with TRBD1. The CDR3 covers 16 residues. Germline V CDR1 and CDR2: SGHAT, FQNNGV. V gave up 5 bases and J gave up 2 bases; unmatched junction bases: 8. CDR3 residues: CASSHMGTVNTGELFF. In DNA, the CDR3 is TGTGCCAGCAGCCACATGGGGACAGTTAACACCGGGGAGCTGTTTTTT.

This chain connects TRBV9 to TRBJ1-3; D gene ambiguous. The V gene lost 1 base and the J gene lost 3 bases, with 11 bases spanning the gap. The CDR3 is 15 amino acids. Germline assignment: CDR1 SGDLS and CDR2 YYNGEE. The CDR3 DNA sequence: TGTGCCAGCAGCGTAAGATCCGGACGTGGAAACACCATATATTTT. Encoded protein: CASSVRSGRGNTIYF.

The gene calls are TRBV19 and TRBJ2-1; 9 nucleotides agree with TRBD2. V trimming: 5 bases; J trimming: 5 bases; junction bases outside the gene matches: 7. The length of the CDR3 is 15 residues. The germline V gene has CDR1 LNHDA and CDR2 SQIVND (reference sequence). The CDR3 is CASSRASGNHNEQFF. The CDR3 DNA follows: TGTGCCAGTAGTCGGGCTAGCGGGAATCACAATGAGCAGTTCTTC.

This clonotype was counted between two and nine times. This chain uses TRBV20-1 with TRBJ2-7; TRBD1 matches at 8 bases. The germline V gene has CDR1 DFQATT and CDR2 SNEGSKA (reference sequence). After removal of 6 bases from V and 3 bases from J, the junction contained 13 bases not matched to a gene. The CDR3 extends over 15 amino acids. The CDR3 DNA reads TGCAGTGCCCCGAGAGGGACAGGCCATGGCTACGAGCAGTACTTC. Its translation is CSAPRGTGHGYEQYF.

This clonotype has at least ten counts. This sequence joins TRBV11-3 and TRBJ2-5; the match to TRBD2 covers 9 bases. V trimming: 1 base; J trimming: 3 bases; junction bases outside the gene matches: 9. The CDR3 runs 17 residues. Germline values: CDR1 SGHNT, CDR2 YENEEA. CDR3 bases: TGTGCCAGCAGCTTAGGTATTTCGGCTAGCGGGGAAGAGACCCAGTACTTC. Amino acid sequence: CASSLGISASGEETQYF.

The chain has TRBV5-1 and TRBJ1-2, with TRBD1 matching 7 bases. Germline-derived CDR1 and CDR2 are SGHRS and YFSETQ. The trim removed 0 bases at V and 3 bases at J, leaving 5 bases unmatched. This CDR3 region has 15 residues. CDR3 region: CASSLVFTGDYGYTF. CDR3 DNA: TGCGCCAGCAGCTTGGTTTTCACAGGGGACTATGGCTACACCTTC. The whole variable domain, remainder taken from reference TRBV5-1 and TRBJ1-2, is KAGVTQTPRYLIKTRGQQVTLSCSPISGHRSVSWYQQTPGQGLQFLFEYFSETQRNKGNFPGRFSGRQFSNSRSEMNVSTLELGDSALYLCASSLVFTGDYGYTFGSGTRLTVV.

This clonotype was detected only a few times. The gene calls are TRBV10-3 and TRBJ1-1; D ambiguous. CDR1 and CDR2 (germline): ENHRY, SYGVKD. Trimming pared 2 bases from V and 1 base from J, leaving 5 bases between. There are 13 residues in the CDR3. The DNA for the CDR3 is TGTGCCATCAGTGAGCAGAGGAACACTGAAGCTTTCTTT. Protein sequence: CAISEQRNTEAFF.